This T cell receptor beta chain emerged from a study of CD8+CD57+ T cells in acquired aplastic anemia. For this clonotype: Its antigen remains unidentified.

Genomic DNA templated the TCR beta VDJ and CDR3 profiling. TCRdb independently ran MiXCR on the reads; one entry per CDR3 protein. The data contain roughly 500,000 distinct CDR3 sequences, approximately 32% of them singletons. Whoever was chosen for sequencing had shown CD8+CD57+ cell expansion by flow cytometry. Patients, without exception, had severe acquired aplastic anemia. No therapy had been given to the patients at the time of blood sampling. Overall study findings and caveats: With respect to CD8+ Simpson's diversity, patients and controls did not differ significantly.

The V segment lost 3 bases and the J segment 4 bases; nucleotides outside the gene matches: 3. Germline lookup yields CDR1 DFQATT and CDR2 SNEGSKA (reference sequence). The CDR3 totals 13 residues. The specimen was sorted CD4+, CD8+, or CD8+CD57+ T cells (not recorded which) from PBMCs. The sequence was collected from a human donor with aplastic anemia. The V call is TRBV20-1, the J call TRBJ2-7; 10 bases are shared with TRBD2. CDR3 region: CSASASGGYEQYF. In DNA form, the CDR3 reads TGCAGTGCTAGTGCTAGCGGGGGATACGAGCAGTACTTC.